These 12 T cell receptor beta chains came from one sample sequenced in a study of blood T cells in healthy people across ages. With a J-beta primer mix and a sample-barcoded 5' primer, a second PCR ran about 7 to 11 cycles. TCRdb reanalysed the 5' RACE reads using MiXCR and keeps one entry per CDR3 protein. The data hold hundreds of thousands of distinct CDR3 sequences, with 22% observed a single time. Material for sequencing was blood. The receptors were gathered from a man aged 70 or older in good health.

The J gene is TRBJ2-1, the V gene TRBV11-2; no firm D call. The germline V and J ends were trimmed by 5 bases and 7 bases, with 9 bases remaining between them. Germline V lookup: CDR1 SGHAT, CDR2 FQNNGV. The CDR3 consists of 12 residues. The CDR3 loop is CASSPFGNEQFF. In DNA, the CDR3 is TGTGCCAGCAGCCCCTTCGGGAATGAGCAGTTCTTC.

For this clonotype: One end of the junction fails to match germline, which may point to a read error. This chain links TRBV18 with TRBJ1-2; weak D call: TRBD1 (5 bases). Germline V gene sequence: CDR1 KGHSH, CDR2 LQKENI. CDR3 length equals 15 residues. The CDR3 reads CASSPGLLARAVFSF. The CDR3 bases are TGTGCCAGCTCACCAGGGCTTCTGGCCAGGGCGGTGTTCTCCTTC.

The chain has TRBV20-1 and TRBJ1-2, with D possibly being TRBD1 (5 bases). Germline V gives CDR1 DFQATT, CDR2 SNEGSKA (reference sequence). With 3 bases removed from V and 4 bases from J, the gap between germline ends came to 12 bases. The CDR3 totals 13 residues. The CDR3 coding sequence is TGCAGTGCTAGGGAAGGGGCCGTCTATGGCTACACCTTC. It encodes CSAREGAVYGYTF.

The rearrangement links TRBV7-2 to TRBJ2-5, with 7 bases lining up with TRBD1. The J call may be faulty, since TRBJ2-7 better matches the DNA end. The CDR3 has 14 residues. CDR1 and CDR2 (germline): SGHTA, FQGNSA. The CDR3 bases are TGTGCCAGCAGCGCCCGACAGGGTTCCGGCGAGCAGTACTTC. Translation gives CASSARQGSGEQYF.

J is TRBJ2-3 and V is TRBV20-1, with TRBD2 matching over 10 bases. Germline CDR1 DFQATT, CDR2 SNEGSKA (reference sequence). With 1 base clipped from V and 4 bases from J, the junction kept 5 bases outside the gene matches. This CDR3 region has 15 residues. The CDR3 protein is CSARASGRAADTQYF. The CDR3 nucleotides are TGCAGTGCTAGAGCGAGCGGGAGGGCCGCAGATACGCAGTATTTT.

The chain links TRBV3-1 to TRBJ2-1; TRBD1 might be the D (6 bases). V shed 3 bases and J shed 9 bases, with 12 bases lying between them. The V gene's germline CDR1 is LGHDT and CDR2 YNNKEL (reference sequence). The CDR3 covers 13 residues. The CDR3 reads CASSQPEGGEQFF. The CDR3 DNA reads as TGTGCCAGCAGCCAGCCCGAAGGGGGTGAGCAGTTCTTC.

This clonotype was detected many times. The chain employs TRBV11-2 and TRBJ2-3; D is unresolved. With 2 bases removed from V and 6 bases from J, the gap between germline ends came to 9 bases. The length of the CDR3 is 13 residues. Germline CDR1 and CDR2: SGHAT and FQNNGV. DNA of the CDR3: TGTGCCAGCAGCTTACTAGTGAGGGATACGCAGTATTTT. Translating gives CASSLLVRDTQYF.

Only a few counts were recorded for this clonotype. This chain uses TRBV28 with TRBJ1-6, with D possibly being TRBD1 (6 bases). The V end lost 7 bases, the J end lost 9 bases, and 19 bases lay between the germline ends. This CDR3 has 15 amino acids. Germline CDR1 MDHEN, CDR2 SYDVKM. The CDR3 region has the DNA TGTGCCAGCAACCCGGGGGCGGGGACCACTTCACCCCTCCACTTT. This codes for CASNPGAGTTSPLHF.

The sample holds many counts of this clonotype. The chain carries TRBV12-3 or TRBV12-4 and TRBJ2-4; D is unresolved. The CDR3 is 13 residues long. Trimming shortened V by 1 base and J by 4 bases, and 5 bases separated the two germline ends. Written as DNA, the CDR3 is TGTGCCAGCAGTTTAGGGACGAAAAACATTCAGTACTTC. Residues: CASSLGTKNIQYF.

The chain employs TRBV4-2 and TRBJ2-5, with D unresolved. Germline CDR1 LGHNA, CDR2 YNFKEQ. There are 13 residues in the CDR3. Trimming left V 2 bases short and J 5 bases short, with 9 bases between. For the CDR3, the DNA is TGTGCCAGCAGCCAATATACACCCGAGACCCAGTACTTC. It translates to CASSQYTPETQYF.

The CDR3 nucleotides are TGCAGTGTCTCGCGGGGTAGCACTGAAGCTTTCTTT. As protein: CSVSRGSTEAFF. The chain joins TRBV20-1 to TRBJ1-1; no definite D call. V was pared by 7 bases and J by 4 bases, with 13 bases between. The CDR3 spans 12 residues. Germline CDR1 and CDR2: DFQATT and SNEGSKA (reference sequence).

The chain has TRBV7-9 and TRBJ1-2, with 7 bases fitting TRBD1. In germline, CDR1 is SEHNR, CDR2 FQNEAQ (reference sequence). The CDR3 has 12 amino acids. Germline trimming cut 7 bases from V and 8 bases from J; bases unmatched to any gene: 7. This chain's CDR3 is CASNLQGRGYTF. CDR3 DNA: TGTGCCAGCAACCTACAGGGGCGCGGCTACACCTTC.